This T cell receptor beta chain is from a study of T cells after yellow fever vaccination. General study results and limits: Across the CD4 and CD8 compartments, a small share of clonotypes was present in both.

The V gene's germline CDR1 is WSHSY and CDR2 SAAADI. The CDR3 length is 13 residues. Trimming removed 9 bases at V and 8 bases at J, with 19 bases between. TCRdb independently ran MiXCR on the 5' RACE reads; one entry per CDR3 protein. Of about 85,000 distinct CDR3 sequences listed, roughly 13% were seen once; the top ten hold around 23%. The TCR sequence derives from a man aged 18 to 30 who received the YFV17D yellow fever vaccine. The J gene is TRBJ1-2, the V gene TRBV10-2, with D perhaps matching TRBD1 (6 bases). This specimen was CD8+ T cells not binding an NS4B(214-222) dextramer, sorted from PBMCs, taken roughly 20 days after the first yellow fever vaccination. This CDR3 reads CASQRGGAKGYTF. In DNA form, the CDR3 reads TGCGCCAGTCAACGGGGGGGGGCTAAAGGCTACACCTTC.